The 20 T cell receptor beta chains below come from one sample, sequenced in a study of T cell responses to AZD1222 COVID-19 vaccine. Sequencing used immunoSEQ multiplex PCR; TCRdb keeps in-frame clones, though not all of them. The repertoire holds 150,000 or so clones, with approximately 92% as singletons. Sample: peripheral blood, taken 28 days after the second AZD1222 dose. These receptors came from an adult who received the AZD1222 COVID-19 vaccine.

V usage is TRBV7-8 and J usage is TRBJ2-1; D might be TRBD1 or TRBD2, each matching 6 bases. V was cut by 5 bases and J by 6 bases, with 17 bases left in between. Germline V gene lookup returns CDR1 SGHVS and CDR2 FQNEAQ. The length of the CDR3 is 15 residues. The CDR3 loop is CASSHARGVGNEQFF. CDR3 nucleotides: TGTGCCAGCAGCCACGCAAGGGGGGTTGGCAATGAGCAGTTCTTC.

The chain uses TRBV6-5 and TRBJ1-6; no clear D. CDR1 and CDR2 (germline): MNHEY, SVGAGI. The CDR3 spans 13 residues. V was shortened by 4 bases and J by 4 bases, with 5 bases between the two germline ends. The CDR3 DNA reads as TGTGCCAGCAGTTCCCCTTATAATTCACCCCTCCACTTT. This encodes CASSSPYNSPLHF.

The chain employs TRBV28 and TRBJ1-1; 7 bases align to TRBD1. The V and J ends lost 3 bases and 1 base, in that order; junction bases with no gene match: 5. The V gene's germline CDR1 is MDHEN and CDR2 SYDVKM. The length of the CDR3 is 15 residues. The DNA for the CDR3 is TGTGCCAGCAGTTTTTCAGGGGGAGCGAACACTGAAGCTTTCTTT. It codes for CASSFSGGANTEAFF.

The genes are TRBV14 and TRBJ1-2; no reliable D call. The V gene's germline CDR1 is SGHDN and CDR2 FVKESK. V shed 2 bases and J shed 3 bases, with 4 bases lying between them. The CDR3 totals 12 residues. For the CDR3, the DNA is TGTGCCAGCAGCCAATTCTACTATGGCTACACCTTC. It translates to CASSQFYYGYTF.

The chain is built from TRBV4-2 and TRBJ2-5, with D unclear. This CDR3 has 16 residues. Germline loops: CDR1 LGHNA, CDR2 YNFKEQ. Deletions cut 1 base from V and 5 bases from J, with 17 bases between. CDR3 nucleotide sequence: TGTGCCAGCAGCCAAGGGACGGCCCGTTTATTGGAGACCCAGTACTTC. Translating gives CASSQGTARLLETQYF.

The chain employs TRBV4-3 and TRBJ1-1; no definite D call. This CDR3 region has 14 residues. From germline, CDR1 is LGHNA and CDR2 YSLEER. V lost 5 bases and J lost 0, with 10 bases in between. CDR3 nucleotides: TGCGCCAGCAGCAATGCGGGGATGAACACTGAAGCTTTCTTT. Amino acids: CASSNAGMNTEAFF.

This chain links TRBV5-5 with TRBJ2-2, with 10 nucleotides matching TRBD2. V lost 0 bases and J lost 3; bases outside the gene matches: 5. The germline gives CDR1 SGHKS, CDR2 YYEKEE (reference sequence). The CDR3 is made up of 17 amino acids. CDR3: CASSLVSSGSYTGELFF. In DNA form, the CDR3 reads TGTGCCAGCAGCTTGGTTTCTAGCGGGAGCTACACCGGGGAGCTGTTTTTT.

The CDR3 region is CASSPSLGGEQFF. In DNA, the CDR3 is TGTGCCAGCAGCCCAAGTCTCGGGGGTGAGCAGTTCTTC. V and J are TRBV7-3 and TRBJ2-1; possible D gene TRBD2, 6 bases. This CDR3 region has 13 residues. CDR1 and CDR2 from the germline V gene are SGHTA and FQGTGA. V was pared by 5 bases and J by 9 bases, with 14 bases between.

This clone occurred a few times. Other DNA sequences in the same sample also yield this CDR3. The chain combines TRBV28 with TRBJ1-2; no clear D gene. The CDR3 runs to 12 residues. The germline V gene has CDR1 MDHEN and CDR2 SYDVKM. Trimming stripped 2 bases from V and 4 bases from J, with 5 bases between. The CDR3 DNA is TGTGCCAGCAGTTTACAGACCTATGGCTACACCTTC. Protein sequence: CASSLQTYGYTF.

The chain employs TRBV28 and TRBJ1-2, with D possibly TRBD1 on 6 matching bases. V was trimmed by 4 bases and J by 2 bases, leaving 17 bases between them. The CDR3 runs to 16 residues. The V gene's germline CDR1 is MDHEN and CDR2 SYDVKM. As DNA, the CDR3 is TGTGCCAGCAGTTCCCCGGGGGGGGGCATAAACTATGGCTACACCTTC. Its translation is CASSSPGGGINYGYTF.

The CDR3, as DNA: TGTGCCAGCAGCCCGGCCTACGAGCAGTACTTC. Translated, it gives CASSPAYEQYF. The chain couples TRBV28 to TRBJ2-7; D ambiguous. Germline CDR1 reads MDHEN; CDR2 reads SYDVKM. The germline V and J ends were trimmed by 6 bases and 2 bases, with 5 bases remaining between them. This CDR3 comprises 11 residues.

This clone came up once. CDR3 DNA: TGTGCCAGCCAACTAGCGGGAGGAGGGTCCTACAATGAGCAGTTCTTC. It yields the protein CASQLAGGGSYNEQFF. This rearrangement joins TRBV7-2 to TRBJ2-1; TRBD2 matches 12 bases. The V and J ends lost 8 bases and 1 base, in that order; junction bases with no gene match: 6. This CDR3 contains 16 residues. Germline CDR1 reads SGHTA; CDR2 reads FQGNSA.

V gene TRBV2 combines with J gene TRBJ2-3; 10 nucleotides match TRBD2. The CDR3 runs to 16 residues. The junction had 10 bases not matched to a gene; V was cut back by 5 bases and J by 5 bases. The V gene's germline CDR1 is SNHLY and CDR2 FYNNEI. The CDR3 reads CASSIAGLAVKDTQYF. The CDR3 DNA sequence: TGTGCCAGCAGTATAGCCGGACTAGCGGTGAAAGATACGCAGTATTTT.

J is TRBJ1-1 and V is TRBV28; no reliable D call. This CDR3 has 12 amino acids. The V gene lost 6 bases and the J gene lost 4 bases, with 9 bases spanning the gap. The germline gives CDR1 MDHEN, CDR2 SYDVKM. CDR3 DNA sequence: TGTGCCAGCAGGGATCGAGGCACTGAAGCTTTCTTT. It yields the protein CASRDRGTEAFF.

The chain uses TRBV19 and TRBJ1-4; D is possibly TRBD1 (5 bases). The CDR3 sequence is 13 residues long. V lost 7 bases and J 5 bases, leaving 11 bases between the germline ends. Germline CDR1 LNHDA, CDR2 SQIVND (reference sequence). CDR3 loop: CASNRQRNEKLFF. In DNA, the CDR3 is TGTGCCAGTAATCGACAGAGAAATGAAAAACTGTTTTTT.

The CDR3: CAISPSRAGQPQHF. DNA for the CDR3: TGTGCCATCAGCCCTTCCCGGGCGGGTCAGCCCCAGCATTTT. J is TRBJ1-5 and V is TRBV10-3, with D unresolved. Trimming cost V 6 bases and J 6 bases, with 15 bases left between them. CDR3 length: 14 amino acids. Per germline, CDR1 ENHRY and CDR2 SYGVKD.

The chain is built from TRBV7-2 and TRBJ1-2; D may be TRBD1 (6 bases). This CDR3 region has 14 residues. The V gene lost 5 bases and the J gene lost 5 bases, with 15 bases spanning the gap. Per germline, CDR1 SGHTA and CDR2 FQGNSA. The CDR3 reads CASSDGGGGYGYTF. CDR3 in DNA: TGTGCCAGCAGCGACGGAGGGGGAGGATATGGCTACACCTTC.

This clone was observed once. This chain links TRBV6-1 with TRBJ2-1; no definite D call. There are 16 residues in the CDR3. From germline, CDR1 is MNHNS and CDR2 SASEGT. V gave up 0 bases and J gave up 0 bases, with 9 bases separating them. CDR3 nucleotides: TGTGCCAGCAGTGAAGCAGGCTCGAGCTCCTACAATGAGCAGTTCTTC. Amino acids: CASSEAGSSSYNEQFF.

This clone was seen a handful of times. This chain links TRBV28 with TRBJ1-2; 8 positions match TRBD1. This CDR3 spans 16 amino acids. Germline CDR1 MDHEN, CDR2 SYDVKM. Losses at the gene ends were 3 bases for V and 0 bases for J; bases not matched to a gene: 6. The CDR3 here is CASSLTGDLANYGYTF. CDR3 in DNA: TGTGCCAGCAGTTTGACAGGGGATCTAGCTAACTATGGCTACACCTTC.

CDR3 DNA sequence: TGTGCCAGCGGCATGAAAACCGGGGGGGAGAGAACTGAAGCTTTCTTT. Its protein is CASGMKTGGERTEAFF. The V call is TRBV11-2, the J call TRBJ1-1; possibly TRBD1 for D (5 bases). Trimming took 8 bases from V and 5 from J, leaving 24 bases between them. The CDR3 covers 16 residues. Germline V CDR1 and CDR2: SGHAT, FQNNGV.